A selection of T cell receptor beta chains follows, all from one sample in a study of cytomegalovirus exposure and HLA in healthy donors. Profiling relied on immunoSEQ multiplex PCR, and the TCRdb table lists in-frame clones only, not all of them. The sample has roughly 140,000 clones; about four fifths are singletons. The sample taken for sequencing was PBMCs. These receptor sequences come from a man aged 30 to 45 in good health and CMV-seropositive. The CDR3 runs from the conserved cysteine through the conserved F or W. The D gene is left open where the match is weak. The size entry is marked missing in some rows and otherwise reads once, few, many or a size class.

clone_size	j_call	cdr3_length	v_call	d_call	cdr3_aa	cdr3_nt
NA	TRBJ1-2	12	TRBV5-1	TRBD1	CASSVDRTGYTF	TGCGCCAGCAGCGTGGACAGGACTGGCTACACCTTC
NA	TRBJ2-1	14	TRBV7-8	NA	CASSFHGERNEQFF	TGTGCCAGCAGCTTCCACGGGGAGAGGAATGAGCAGTTCTTC
once	TRBJ2-7	14	TRBV7-2	NA	CASSLLGQSYEQYF	TGTGCCAGCAGCTTATTAGGACAGTCCTACGAGCAGTACTTC
NA	TRBJ1-5	15	TRBV28	NA	CASRKWAGGNQPQHF	TGTGCCAGCAGAAAGTGGGCCGGGGGCAATCAGCCCCAGCATTTT
NA	TRBJ2-6	15	TRBV2	NA	CASSEGALGANVLTF	TGTGCCAGCAGTGAGGGGGCGCTTGGGGCCAACGTCCTGACTTTC
NA	TRBJ1-1	13	TRBV28	NA	CATTRVMNTEAFF	TGTGCCACCACCAGGGTGATGAACACTGAAGCTTTCTTT
NA	TRBJ2-7	15	TRBV4-3	TRBD2	CASSLESGGAYEQYF	TGCGCCAGCAGCTTGGAGAGCGGGGGGGCCTACGAGCAGTACTTC
NA	TRBJ2-1	15	TRBV7-9	NA	CASSQRREPYNEQFF	TGTGCCAGCAGCCAGAGGAGGGAACCCTACAATGAGCAGTTCTTC
few	TRBJ1-2	11	TRBV7-9	NA	CASSGQYGYTF	TGTGCCAGCAGCGGACAGTATGGCTACACCTTC
few	TRBJ2-4	12	TRBV18	NA	CASSSGGNSQYF	TGTGCCAGCTCATCTGGAGGGAACAGTCAGTACTTC
NA	TRBJ2-3	16	TRBV9	NA	CASSVVPGTSTDTQYF	TGTGCCAGCAGCGTAGTACCCGGGACTAGCACAGATACGCAGTATTTT
NA	TRBJ2-5	13	TRBV6-5	TRBD1	CASGRQGGETQYF	TGTGCCAGCGGACGACAGGGGGGTGAGACCCAGTACTTC
NA	TRBJ2-3	15	TRBV9	NA	CASSEGDTRTDTQYF	TGTGCCAGCAGCGAGGGGGACACACGCACAGATACGCAGTATTTT
NA	TRBJ1-2	14	TRBV2	TRBD1	CASSELRQGNGYTF	TGTGCCAGCAGTGAATTGCGACAGGGCAACGGCTACACCTTC
NA	TRBJ1-1	14	TRBV28	NA	CASSLRQGGAEAFF	TGTGCCAGCAGTTTACGGCAGGGCGGCGCTGAAGCTTTCTTT
NA	TRBJ2-5	15	TRBV7-2	TRBD2	CASSLAPGGGETQYF	TGTGCCAGCAGCTTAGCACCGGGAGGTGGGGAGACCCAGTACTTC
NA	TRBJ1-1	13	TRBV19	TRBD1	CASKEGAGTEAFF	TGTGCCAGTAAAGAGGGGGCGGGCACTGAAGCTTTCTTT
NA	TRBJ1-4	14	TRBV6-1	TRBD1	CASSDRTGVEKLFF	TGTGCCAGCAGTGATCGTACAGGGGTTGAAAAACTGTTTTTT
NA	TRBJ2-4	14	TRBV5-4	TRBD1	CASSSGQGRNIQYF	TGTGCCAGCAGCTCCGGACAGGGGCGAAACATTCAGTACTTC
NA	TRBJ2-7	15	TRBV7-2	TRBD1	CASSLGTGDFYEQYF	TGTGCCAGCAGCTTGGGGACAGGGGATTTCTACGAGCAGTACTTC
once	TRBJ1-5	14	TRBV19	TRBD1	CASSRDRGNQPQHF	TGTGCCAGTAGTCGGGACAGGGGAAATCAGCCCCAGCATTTT
NA	TRBJ2-1	12	TRBV30	TRBD2	CAWTSGYNEQFF	TGTGCCTGGACTAGCGGATACAATGAGCAGTTCTTC
NA	TRBJ2-2	17	TRBV5-8	NA	CASSLTYRVRNTGELFF	TGTGCCAGCAGCTTGACCTACCGGGTTCGAAACACCGGGGAGCTGTTTTTT
NA	TRBJ2-3	16	TRBV27	NA	CASSLDSTRPTDTQYF	TGTGCCAGCAGTCTAGATTCGACTAGACCCACAGATACGCAGTATTTT